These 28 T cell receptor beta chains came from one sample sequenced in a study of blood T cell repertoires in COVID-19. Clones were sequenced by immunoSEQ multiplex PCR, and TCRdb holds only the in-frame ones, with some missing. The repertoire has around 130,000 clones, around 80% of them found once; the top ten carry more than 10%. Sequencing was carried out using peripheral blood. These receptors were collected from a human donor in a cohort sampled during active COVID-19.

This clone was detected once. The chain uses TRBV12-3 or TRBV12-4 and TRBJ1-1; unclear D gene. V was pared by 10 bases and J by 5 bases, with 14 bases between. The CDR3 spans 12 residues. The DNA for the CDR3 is TGTGCCACGGTGAGGGCGGGGACTGAAGCTTTCTTT. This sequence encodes CATVRAGTEAFF.

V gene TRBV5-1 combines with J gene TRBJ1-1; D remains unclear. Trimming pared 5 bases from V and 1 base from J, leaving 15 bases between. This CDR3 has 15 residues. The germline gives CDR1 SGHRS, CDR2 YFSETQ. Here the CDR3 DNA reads TGCGCCAGCAGAACGGGGAACGGGGAGAACACTGAAGCTTTCTTT. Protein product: CASRTGNGENTEAFF.

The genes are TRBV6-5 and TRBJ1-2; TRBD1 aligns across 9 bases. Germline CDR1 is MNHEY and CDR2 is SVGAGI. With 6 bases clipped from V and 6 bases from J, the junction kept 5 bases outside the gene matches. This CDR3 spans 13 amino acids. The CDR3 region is CASSGTGIDGYTF. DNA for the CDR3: TGTGCCAGCAGCGGGACAGGGATAGATGGCTACACCTTC.

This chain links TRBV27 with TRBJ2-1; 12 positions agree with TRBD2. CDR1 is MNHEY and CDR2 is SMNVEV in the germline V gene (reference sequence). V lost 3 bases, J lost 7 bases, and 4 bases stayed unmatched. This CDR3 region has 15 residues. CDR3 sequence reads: CASSLTSGGKNEQFF. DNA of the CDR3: TGTGCCAGCAGTTTGACTAGCGGGGGAAAGAATGAGCAGTTCTTC.

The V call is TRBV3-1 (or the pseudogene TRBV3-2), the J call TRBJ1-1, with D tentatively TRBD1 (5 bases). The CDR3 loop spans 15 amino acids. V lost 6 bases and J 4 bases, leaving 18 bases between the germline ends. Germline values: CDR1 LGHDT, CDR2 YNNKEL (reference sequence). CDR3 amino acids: CASRPGSGLLTEAFF. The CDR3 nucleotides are TGTGCCAGCAGACCTGGGTCGGGACTGCTCACTGAAGCTTTCTTT.

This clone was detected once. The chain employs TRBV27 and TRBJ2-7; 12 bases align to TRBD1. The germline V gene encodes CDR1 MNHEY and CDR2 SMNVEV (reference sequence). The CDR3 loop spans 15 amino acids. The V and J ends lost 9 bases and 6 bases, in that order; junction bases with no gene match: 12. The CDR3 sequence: CASGEGGTGGREQYF. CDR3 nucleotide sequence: TGTGCCAGTGGCGAGGGGGGGACAGGGGGCCGCGAGCAGTACTTC.

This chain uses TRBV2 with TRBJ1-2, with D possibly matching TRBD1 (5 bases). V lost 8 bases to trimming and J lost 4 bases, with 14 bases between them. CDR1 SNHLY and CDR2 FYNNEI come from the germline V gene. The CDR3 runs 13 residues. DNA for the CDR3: TGTGCCAGCCGGGGGGAGTACTTCTATGGCTACACCTTC. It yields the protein CASRGEYFYGYTF.

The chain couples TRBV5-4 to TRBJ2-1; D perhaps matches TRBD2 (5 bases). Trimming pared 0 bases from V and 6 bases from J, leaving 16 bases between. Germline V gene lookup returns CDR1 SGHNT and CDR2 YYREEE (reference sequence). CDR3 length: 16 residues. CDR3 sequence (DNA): TGTGCCAGCAGCTTGGCCCGGGGTAACCCGGCCAATGAGCAGTTCTTC. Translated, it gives CASSLARGNPANEQFF. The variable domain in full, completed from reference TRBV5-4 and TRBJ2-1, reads ETGVTQSPTHLIKTRGQQVTLRCSSQSGHNTVSWYQQALGQGPQFIFQYYREEENGRGNFPPRFSGLQFPNYSSELNVNALELDDSALYLCASSLARGNPANEQFFGPGTRLTVL.

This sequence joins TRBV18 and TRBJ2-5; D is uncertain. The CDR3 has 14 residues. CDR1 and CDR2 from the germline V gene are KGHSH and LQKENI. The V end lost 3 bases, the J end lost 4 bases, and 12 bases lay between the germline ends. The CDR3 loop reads CASSPYPGAETQYF. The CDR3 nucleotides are TGTGCCAGCTCACCCTATCCCGGAGCAGAGACCCAGTACTTC.

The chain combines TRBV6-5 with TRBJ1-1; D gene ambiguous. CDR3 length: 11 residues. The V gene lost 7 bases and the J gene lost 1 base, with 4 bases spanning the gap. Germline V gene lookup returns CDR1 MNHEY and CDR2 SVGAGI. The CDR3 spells CASTSNTEAFF. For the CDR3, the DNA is TGTGCCAGCACATCGAACACTGAAGCTTTCTTT.

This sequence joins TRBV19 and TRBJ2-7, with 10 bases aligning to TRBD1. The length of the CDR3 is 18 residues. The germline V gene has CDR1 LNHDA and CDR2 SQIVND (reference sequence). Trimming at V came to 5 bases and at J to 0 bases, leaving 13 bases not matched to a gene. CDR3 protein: CASSPSRDRGSSSYEQYF. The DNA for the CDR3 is TGTGCCAGTAGTCCGAGTAGGGACAGGGGCTCCAGCTCCTACGAGCAGTACTTC.

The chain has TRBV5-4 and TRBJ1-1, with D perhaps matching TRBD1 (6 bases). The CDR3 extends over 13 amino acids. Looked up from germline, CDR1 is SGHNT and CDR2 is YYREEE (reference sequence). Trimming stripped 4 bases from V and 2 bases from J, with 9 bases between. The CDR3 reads CASSVQGNTEAFF. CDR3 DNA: TGTGCCAGCAGCGTACAGGGAAACACTGAAGCTTTCTTT.

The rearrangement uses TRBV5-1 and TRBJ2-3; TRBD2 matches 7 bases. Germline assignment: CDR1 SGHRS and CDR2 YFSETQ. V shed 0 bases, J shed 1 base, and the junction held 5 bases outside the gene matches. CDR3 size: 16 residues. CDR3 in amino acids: CASSLGSLAGTDTQYF. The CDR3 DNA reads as TGCGCCAGCAGCTTGGGGTCTCTAGCGGGCACAGATACGCAGTATTTT. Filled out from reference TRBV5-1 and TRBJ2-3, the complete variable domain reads KAGVTQTPRYLIKTRGQQVTLSCSPISGHRSVSWYQQTPGQGLQFLFEYFSETQRNKGNFPGRFSGRQFSNSRSEMNVSTLELGDSALYLCASSLGSLAGTDTQYFGPGTRLTVL.

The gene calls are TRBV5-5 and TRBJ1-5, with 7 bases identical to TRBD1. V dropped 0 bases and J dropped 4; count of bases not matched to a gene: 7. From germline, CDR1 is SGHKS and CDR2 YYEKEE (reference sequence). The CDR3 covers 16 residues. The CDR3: CASSLDPGGSNQPQHF. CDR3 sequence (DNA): TGTGCCAGCAGCTTGGATCCAGGGGGAAGTAATCAGCCCCAGCATTTT.

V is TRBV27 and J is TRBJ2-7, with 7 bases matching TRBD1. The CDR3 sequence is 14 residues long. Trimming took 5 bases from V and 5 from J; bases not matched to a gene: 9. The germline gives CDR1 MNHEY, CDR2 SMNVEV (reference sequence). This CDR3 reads CASSLGDSAHEQYF. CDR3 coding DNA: TGTGCCAGCAGTCTTGGGGACAGCGCCCACGAGCAGTACTTC.

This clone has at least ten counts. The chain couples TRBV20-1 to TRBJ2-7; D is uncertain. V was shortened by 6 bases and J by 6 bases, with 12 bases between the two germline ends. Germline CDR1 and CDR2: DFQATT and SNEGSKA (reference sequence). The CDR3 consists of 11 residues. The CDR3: CSAITKGEQYF. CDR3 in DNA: TGCAGTGCAATTACTAAAGGCGAGCAGTACTTC.

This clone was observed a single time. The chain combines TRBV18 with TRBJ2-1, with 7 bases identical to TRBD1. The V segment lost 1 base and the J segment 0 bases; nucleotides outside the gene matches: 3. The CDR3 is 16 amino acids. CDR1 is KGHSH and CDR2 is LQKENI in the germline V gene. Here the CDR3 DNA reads TGTGCCAGCTCACCACAGGGGGCAAACTCCTACAATGAGCAGTTCTTC. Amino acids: CASSPQGANSYNEQFF.

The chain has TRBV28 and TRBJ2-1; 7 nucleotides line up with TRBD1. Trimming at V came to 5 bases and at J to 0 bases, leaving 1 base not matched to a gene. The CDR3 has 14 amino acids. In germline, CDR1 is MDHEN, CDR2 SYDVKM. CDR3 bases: TGTGCCAGCAGTCCAGGGGGCTCCTACAATGAGCAGTTCTTC. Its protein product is CASSPGGSYNEQFF.

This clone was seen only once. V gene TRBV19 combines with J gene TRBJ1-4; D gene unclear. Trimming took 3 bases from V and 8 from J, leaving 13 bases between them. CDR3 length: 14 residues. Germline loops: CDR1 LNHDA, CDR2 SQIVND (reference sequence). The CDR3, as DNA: TGTGCCAGTAGTATTGGGGAGGACGTGGAAAAACTGTTTTTT. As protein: CASSIGEDVEKLFF.

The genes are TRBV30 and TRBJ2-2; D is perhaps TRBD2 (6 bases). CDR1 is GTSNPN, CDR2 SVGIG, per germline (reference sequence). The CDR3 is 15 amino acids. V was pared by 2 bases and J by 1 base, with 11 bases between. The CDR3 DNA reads TGTGCCTGGAGTAGCGGGCTCTTGAACACCGGGGAGCTGTTTTTT. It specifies CAWSSGLLNTGELFF.

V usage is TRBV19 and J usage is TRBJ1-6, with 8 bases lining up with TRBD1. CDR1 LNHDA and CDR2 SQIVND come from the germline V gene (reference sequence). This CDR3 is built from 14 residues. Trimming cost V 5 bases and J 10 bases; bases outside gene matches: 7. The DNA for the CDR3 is TGTGCCAGTAGTTTGGACAGGGAAGGATCACCCCTCCACTTT. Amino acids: CASSLDREGSPLHF.

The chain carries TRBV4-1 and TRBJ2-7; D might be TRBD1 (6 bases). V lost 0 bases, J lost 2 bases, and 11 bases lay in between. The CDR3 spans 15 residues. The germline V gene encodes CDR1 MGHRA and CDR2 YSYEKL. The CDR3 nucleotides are TGCGCCAGCAGCCAAGAGAACAGGGAACCCTACGAGCAGTACTTC. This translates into CASSQENREPYEQYF.

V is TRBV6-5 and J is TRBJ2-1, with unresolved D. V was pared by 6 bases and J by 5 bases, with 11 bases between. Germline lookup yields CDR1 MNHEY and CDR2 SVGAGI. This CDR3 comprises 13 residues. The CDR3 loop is CASRLSGNNEQFF. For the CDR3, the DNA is TGTGCCAGCAGGCTATCAGGTAACAATGAGCAGTTCTTC.

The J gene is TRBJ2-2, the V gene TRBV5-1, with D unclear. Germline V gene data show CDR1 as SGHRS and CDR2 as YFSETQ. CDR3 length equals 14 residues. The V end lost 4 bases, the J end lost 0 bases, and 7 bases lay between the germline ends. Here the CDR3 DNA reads TGCGCCAGCAGCCTGACTGCGAACACCGGGGAGCTGTTTTTT. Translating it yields CASSLTANTGELFF.

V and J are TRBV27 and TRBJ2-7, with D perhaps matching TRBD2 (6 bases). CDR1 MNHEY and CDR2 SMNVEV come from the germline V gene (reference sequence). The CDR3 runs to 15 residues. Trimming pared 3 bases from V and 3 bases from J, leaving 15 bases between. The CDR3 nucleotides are TGTGCCAGCAGTTTGGGGGGAGGTAGGGTCTACGAGCAGTACTTC. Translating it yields CASSLGGGRVYEQYF.

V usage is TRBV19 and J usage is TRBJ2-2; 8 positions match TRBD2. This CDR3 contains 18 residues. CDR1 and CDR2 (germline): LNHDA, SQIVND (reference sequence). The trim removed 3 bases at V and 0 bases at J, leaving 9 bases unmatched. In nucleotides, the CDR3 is TGTGCCAGTAGTATGCAGGGGCTGCGGGGGGCGAACACCGGGGAGCTGTTTTTT. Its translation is CASSMQGLRGANTGELFF.

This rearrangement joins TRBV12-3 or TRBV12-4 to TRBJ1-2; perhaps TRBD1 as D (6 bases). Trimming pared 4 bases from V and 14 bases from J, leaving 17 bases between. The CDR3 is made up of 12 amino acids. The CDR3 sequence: CASSSGRGWRTF. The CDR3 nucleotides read TGTGCCAGCAGTTCCGGCAGGGGCTGGCGTACCTTC.

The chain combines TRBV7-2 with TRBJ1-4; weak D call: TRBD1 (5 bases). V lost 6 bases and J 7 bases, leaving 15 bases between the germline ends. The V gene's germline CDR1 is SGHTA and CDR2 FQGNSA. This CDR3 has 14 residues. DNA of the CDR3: TGTGCCAGCAGACCGGGACTAAAGGGTGAAAAACTGTTTTTT. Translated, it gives CASRPGLKGEKLFF.